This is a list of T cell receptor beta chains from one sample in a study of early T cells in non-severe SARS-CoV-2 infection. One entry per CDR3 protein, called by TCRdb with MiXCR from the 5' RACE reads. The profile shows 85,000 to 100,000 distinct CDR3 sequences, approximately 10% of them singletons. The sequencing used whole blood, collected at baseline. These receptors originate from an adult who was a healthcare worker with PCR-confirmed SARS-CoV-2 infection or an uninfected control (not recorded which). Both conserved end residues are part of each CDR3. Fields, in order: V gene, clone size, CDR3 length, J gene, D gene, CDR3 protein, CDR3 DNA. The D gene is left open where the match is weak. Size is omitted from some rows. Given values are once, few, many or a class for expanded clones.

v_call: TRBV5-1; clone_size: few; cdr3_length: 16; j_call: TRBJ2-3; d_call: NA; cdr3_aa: CASSLPGSSSTDTQYF; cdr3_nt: TGCGCCAGCAGCCTCCCGGGATCTTCTAGCACAGATACGCAGTATTTT
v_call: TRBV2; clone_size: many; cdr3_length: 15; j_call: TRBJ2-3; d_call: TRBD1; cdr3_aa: CATKTGTGYTDTQYF; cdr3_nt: TGTGCCACAAAGACCGGGACAGGGTACACAGATACGCAGTATTTT
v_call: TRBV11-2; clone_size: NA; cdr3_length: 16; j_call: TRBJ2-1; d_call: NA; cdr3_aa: CASSFNRASPFNEQFF; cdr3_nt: TGTGCCAGCAGCTTCAACAGAGCGAGTCCTTTCAATGAGCAGTTCTTC
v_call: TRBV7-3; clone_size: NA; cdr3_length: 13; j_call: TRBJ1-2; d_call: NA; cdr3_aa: CASSLVHGDGYTF; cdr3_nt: TGTGCCAGCAGCTTAGTGCACGGCGATGGCTACACCTTC
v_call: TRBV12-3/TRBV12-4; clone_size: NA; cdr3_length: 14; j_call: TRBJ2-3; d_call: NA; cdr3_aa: CASSFSGWVDTQYF; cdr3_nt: TGTGCCAGCAGTTTCAGCGGCTGGGTAGATACGCAGTATTTT
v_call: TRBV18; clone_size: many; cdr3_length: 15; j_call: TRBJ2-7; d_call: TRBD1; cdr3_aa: CASSPGTGVNYEQYF; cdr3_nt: TGTGCCAGCTCACCCGGGACAGGGGTTAACTACGAGCAGTACTTC
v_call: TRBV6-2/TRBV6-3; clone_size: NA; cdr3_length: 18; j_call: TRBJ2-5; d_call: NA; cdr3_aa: CASSYSFSVAAAQETQYF; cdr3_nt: TGTGCCAGCAGTTACTCTTTCTCGGTAGCGGCAGCCCAAGAGACCCAGTACTTC
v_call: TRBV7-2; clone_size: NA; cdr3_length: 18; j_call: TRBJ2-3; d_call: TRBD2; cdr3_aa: CASSLGLAGGPGTDTQYF; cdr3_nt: TGTGCCAGCAGCTTAGGACTAGCGGGGGGGCCCGGCACAGATACGCAGTATTTT
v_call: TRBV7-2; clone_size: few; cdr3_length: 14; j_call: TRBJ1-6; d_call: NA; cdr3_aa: CASTWGRIASPLHF; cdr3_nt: TGTGCCAGCACATGGGGGCGGATTGCTTCACCCCTCCACTTT
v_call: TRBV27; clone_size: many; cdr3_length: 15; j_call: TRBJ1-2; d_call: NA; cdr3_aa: CASSSGMGSLRGYTF; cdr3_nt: TGTGCCAGCAGTTCGGGGATGGGTAGCCTTCGGGGCTACACCTTC